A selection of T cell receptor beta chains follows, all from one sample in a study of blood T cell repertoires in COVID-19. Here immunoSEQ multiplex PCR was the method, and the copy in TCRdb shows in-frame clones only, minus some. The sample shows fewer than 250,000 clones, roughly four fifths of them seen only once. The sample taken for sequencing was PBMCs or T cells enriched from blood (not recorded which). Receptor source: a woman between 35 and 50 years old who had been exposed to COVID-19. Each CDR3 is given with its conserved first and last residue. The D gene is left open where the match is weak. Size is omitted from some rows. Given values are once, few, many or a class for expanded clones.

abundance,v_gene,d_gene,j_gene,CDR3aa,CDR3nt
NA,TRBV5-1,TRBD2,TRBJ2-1,CASSPGLAGPYNEQFF,TGCGCCAGCAGCCCCGGACTAGCGGGGCCCTACAATGAGCAGTTCTTC
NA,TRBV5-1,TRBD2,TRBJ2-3,CASSGTSGGVIADTQYF,TGCGCCAGCAGCGGGACTAGCGGGGGGGTAATAGCAGATACGCAGTATTTT
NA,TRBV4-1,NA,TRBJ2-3,CASSQGLADTDTQYF,TGCGCCAGCAGCCAAGGATTAGCGGACACAGATACGCAGTATTTT
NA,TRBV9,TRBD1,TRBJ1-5,CASSRDSDQPQHF,TGTGCCAGCAGCAGGGACAGTGATCAGCCCCAGCATTTT
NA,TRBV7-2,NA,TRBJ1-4,CASSLLTATNEKLFF,TGTGCCAGCAGCTTATTGACAGCAACTAATGAAAAACTGTTTTTT
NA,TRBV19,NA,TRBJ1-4,CASSRTGQTFNEKLFF,TGTGCCAGTAGTCGAACAGGGCAAACTTTTAATGAAAAACTGTTTTTT
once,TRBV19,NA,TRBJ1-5,CASSLDRDQPQHF,TGTGCCAGTAGTTTGGACAGAGATCAGCCCCAGCATTTT
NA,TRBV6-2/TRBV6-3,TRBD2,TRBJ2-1,CASSYSGGGAYNEQFF,TGTGCCAGCAGTTACTCGGGCGGGGGGGCCTACAATGAGCAGTTCTTC
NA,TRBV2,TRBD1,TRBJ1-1,CASRFTTGGPEAFF,TGTGCCAGCAGGTTTACCACAGGGGGTCCTGAAGCTTTCTTT
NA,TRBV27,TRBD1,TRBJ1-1,CASSSRQGHTEAFF,TGTGCCAGCAGTTCCCGACAGGGGCACACTGAAGCTTTCTTT
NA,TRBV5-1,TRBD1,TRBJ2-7,CATATGTGGSYEQYF,TGCGCCACCGCGACCGGGACAGGGGGCTCCTACGAGCAGTACTTC
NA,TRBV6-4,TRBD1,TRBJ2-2,CASSYRPPGQGNTGELFF,TGTGCCAGCAGTTACCGACCTCCGGGACAGGGAAACACCGGGGAGCTGTTTTTT
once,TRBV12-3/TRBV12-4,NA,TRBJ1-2,CASSLQDGYTF,TGTGCCAGCAGTTTACAGGATGGCTACACCTTC
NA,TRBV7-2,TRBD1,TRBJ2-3,CASSRTGVTDTQYF,TGTGCCAGCAGCAGGACAGGGGTCACAGATACGCAGTATTTT
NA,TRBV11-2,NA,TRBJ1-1,CASTQRGNTEAFF,TGTGCCAGCACCCAACGGGGGAACACTGAAGCTTTCTTT
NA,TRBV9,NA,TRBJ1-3,CASSVGDTIYF,TGTGCCAGCAGCGTAGGAGACACCATATATTTT
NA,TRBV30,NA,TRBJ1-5,CAWSLDRASNQPQHF,TGTGCCTGGAGTCTGGACAGAGCTTCGAATCAGCCCCAGCATTTT
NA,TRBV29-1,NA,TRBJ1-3,CSAGFGPGNTIYF,TGCAGCGCTGGCTTTGGCCCTGGAAACACCATATATTTT
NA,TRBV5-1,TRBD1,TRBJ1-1,CASSGRGTDSAEAFF,TGCGCCAGCAGCGGGCGTGGGACAGATTCGGCTGAAGCTTTCTTT
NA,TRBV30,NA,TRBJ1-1,CAWAFEENTEAFF,TGTGCCTGGGCTTTTGAGGAAAACACTGAAGCTTTCTTT
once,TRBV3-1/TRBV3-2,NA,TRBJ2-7,CASSQDELRQLPLHEQYF,TGTGCCAGCAGCCAAGATGAGCTGCGACAACTTCCCCTCCACGAGCAGTACTTC
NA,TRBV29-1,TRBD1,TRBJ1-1,CSGGQFTEAFF,TGCAGCGGGGGACAGTTCACTGAAGCTTTCTTT